This TCR beta chain was identified in a study of OX40 agonist ivuxolimab in advanced cancers. This clone showed up just a few times. Autoimmune disease history or systemic immunosuppression disqualified patients. TCRdb keeps only in-frame clones here, not all; method: immunoSEQ multiplex PCR. The sample yields 20,000 to 25,000 clones, under 95% seen once. The CDR3 spans 18 residues. Germline-derived CDR1 and CDR2 are MNHEY and SMNVEV (reference sequence). With V trimmed by 1 base and J by 7 bases, 12 bases remained unmatched. The source is an adult with an advanced solid tumor such as melanoma, head and neck, liver or kidney cancer. The rearrangement uses TRBV27 and TRBJ2-7; 14 bases match TRBD2. Sample: CD4+ or CD8+ T cells sorted from blood, taken in a trial of the OX40 agonist ivuxolimab. CDR3 sequence (DNA): TGTGCCAGCAGTTTATGGGGGACTAGCGGGAGAAGCGTTGGTGAGCAGTACTTC. This translates into CASSLWGTSGRSVGEQYF.